The rows below give T cell receptor beta chains drawn from one sample of a study of T cell responses to AZD1222 COVID-19 vaccine. The method was immunoSEQ multiplex PCR; TCRdb's version includes in-frame clones alone and lacks a portion of them. The sample has 150,000 to 250,000 clones, 91% seen once. Sample: peripheral blood, taken 28 days after the second AZD1222 dose. These TCRs come from an adult who received the AZD1222 COVID-19 vaccine. Each CDR3 is given with its conserved first and last residue. D genes are given only for firm matches. Only some rows state a clone size, as once, few, many or a class for expanded clones.

>TRBJ2-1|TRBV11-2|TRBD2|.
CASSSLGTRIDNEQFF
TGTGCCAGCAGCTCCCTAGGGACTAGGATCGACAATGAGCAGTTCTTC
>TRBJ1-1|TRBV7-3|.|.
CASSLRGGTEAFF
TGTGCCAGCAGCTTGAGGGGGGGCACTGAAGCTTTCTTT
>TRBJ2-7|TRBV28|TRBD1|.
CASSPRDRGHEQYF
TGTGCCAGCAGCCCCCGGGACAGGGGACACGAGCAGTACTTC
>TRBJ2-7|TRBV3-1/TRBV3-2|.|.
CASSQGGGGYEQYF
TGTGCCAGCAGCCAAGGGGGGGGCGGCTACGAGCAGTACTTC
>TRBJ2-7|TRBV28|TRBD1|.
CASSSAGTGKTYEQYF
TGTGCCAGCAGTTCAGCCGGGACAGGGAAGACCTACGAGCAGTACTTC
>TRBJ1-2|TRBV2|.|.
CASRPGRGDYGYTF
TGTGCCAGCCGGCCAGGGAGAGGGGACTATGGCTACACCTTC
>TRBJ1-5|TRBV28|TRBD1|.
CASSEDRASNQPQHF
TGTGCCAGCAGTGAAGACAGGGCTAGCAATCAGCCCCAGCATTTT
>TRBJ1-4|TRBV5-1|.|.
CASSLGPPGGEKLFF
TGCGCCAGCAGCTTGGGACCCCCAGGAGGTGAAAAACTGTTTTTT
>TRBJ2-7|TRBV15|.|once
CATSRDRSGQSYEQYF
TGTGCCACCAGCAGAGATCGAAGCGGGCAATCCTACGAGCAGTACTTC
>TRBJ2-1|TRBV10-1|TRBD2|.
CASSGAGGAYNEQFF
TGCGCCAGCAGTGGAGCGGGAGGCGCCTACAATGAGCAGTTCTTC
>TRBJ2-2|TRBV7-3|TRBD2|.
CASSFSGSLGGELFF
TGTGCCAGCAGCTTTAGCGGGAGCTTGGGCGGGGAGCTGTTTTTT
>TRBJ1-2|TRBV28|.|few
CASSAGTYYGYTF
TGTGCCAGCAGTGCCGGGACGTACTATGGCTACACCTTC
>TRBJ2-7|TRBV6-1|.|.
CASSEGEKYEQYF
TGTGCCAGCAGTGAGGGGGAGAAATACGAGCAGTACTTC
>TRBJ2-3|TRBV11-3|TRBD2|.
CASSLGAAAGGDTQYF
TGTGCCAGCAGCTTAGGGGCTGCAGCGGGAGGAGATACGCAGTATTTT
>TRBJ2-1|TRBV25-1|.|once
CASSVDLGGEQFF
TGTGCCAGCAGTGTCGACTTGGGGGGTGAGCAGTTCTTC
>TRBJ2-2|TRBV5-4|.|.
CASSLWNTGELFF
TGTGCCAGCAGCTTGTGGAACACCGGGGAGCTGTTTTTT
>TRBJ1-2|TRBV29-1|.|.
CSVALMGAGNYGYTF
TGCAGCGTTGCTTTGATGGGGGCAGGGAACTATGGCTACACCTTC
>TRBJ2-1|TRBV12-3/TRBV12-4|.|few
CASSTTWDAQQFF
TGTGCCAGCAGTACCACCTGGGACGCGCAGCAGTTCTTC